The sequence of this T cell receptor (beta chain) was determined in a study of T cells in Graves' hyperthyroidism and ophthalmopathy. CDR3 length equals 12 residues. V shed 7 bases and J shed 2 bases, with 8 bases lying between them. Newly diagnosed hyperthyroidism, duration under 2 months, in patients aged 18 to 65. TCR beta CDR3 sequences were amplified from RNA transcripts. An initial round of RT-PCR targeting the TCR CDR3 relied on the HTBI primer set. Each CDR3 protein gets one entry after TCRdb re-called the multiplex PCR reads with MiXCR. The sample holds roughly 700,000 distinct CDR3 sequences, 35% seen once. Study results and limitations: The model foresaw ophthalmopathy a median around 6.8 months prior to onset. From stable hyperthyroidism, ophthalmopathy was separated by a 13 V-J model. Appearing also in blood were most of the thyroid clonotypes expanded above 0.001.

This clonotype has ten or more counts. Its antigen is unknown. Sequenced input: blood. The gene calls are TRBV12-3 or TRBV12-4 and TRBJ1-2; D not resolved. The receptor was derived from a woman aged 35 to 49 with Graves' hyperthyroidism. CDR3 region: CASTLQNYGYTF. In nucleotides, the CDR3 is TGTGCCAGCACCCTACAGAACTATGGCTACACCTTC.